The following is a T cell receptor beta chain sequence with its context. What it binds is unknown. Additional DNA sequences in this sample encode the identical CDR3. Generated by immunoSEQ multiplex PCR, the TCRdb table keeps only in-frame clones and is missing some. Among fewer than 850,000 clones, roughly 78% were seen once, and the ten largest hold under 2%. The sample comes from a study of shared clonotypes between healthy human individuals. Study-level results: Some naive CD4 clonotypes, around 5%, turned up in common across several donors. Larger richness was generally estimated for naive than memory subsets.

Germline V gene lookup returns CDR1 SEHNR and CDR2 FQNEAQ (reference sequence). This CDR3 is 14 amino acids long. Deletions cut 2 bases from V and 5 bases from J, with 12 bases between. The chain carries TRBV7-9 and TRBJ2-5; D remains unclear. This TCR came from a woman aged 25 to 39 in good health. Material: memory CD4+ T cells sorted from blood. Subset of the sample: CD45RA-negative fraction. The DNA of the CDR3 is TGTGCCAGCAGCTTAAGTTCCGGGCGGGAGACCCAGTACTTC. It specifies CASSLSSGRETQYF.